This T cell receptor (beta chain) was identified during a study of CD8+CD57+ T cells in acquired aplastic anemia. The table lists this clonotype with many counts. CD8+CD57+ cell expansion had been shown by flow cytometry in patients chosen for sequencing. In all patients, the disease was severe acquired aplastic anemia. Genomic DNA provided the template from which TCR beta VDJ and CDR3 profiles were obtained. TCRdb re-derived calls from the reads in MiXCR, one entry per CDR3 protein. The sample carries 250,000 to 300,000 distinct CDR3 sequences, under 65% recorded once. The ends were cut back, 5 bases at V and 7 bases at J, with 23 bases in the middle. CDR3 size: 17 residues.

The source material was sorted CD4+, CD8+, or CD8+CD57+ T cells (not recorded which) from PBMCs. The receptor was derived from a human donor with aplastic anemia. The chain employs TRBV12-3 or TRBV12-4 and TRBJ2-2; tentative D call: TRBD1 (5 bases). Written as DNA, the CDR3 is TGTGCCAGCAGTCCTAACTTAGGCCAGGGTCCGGTCGGGGAGCTGTTTTTT. Translated: CASSPNLGQGPVGELFF.